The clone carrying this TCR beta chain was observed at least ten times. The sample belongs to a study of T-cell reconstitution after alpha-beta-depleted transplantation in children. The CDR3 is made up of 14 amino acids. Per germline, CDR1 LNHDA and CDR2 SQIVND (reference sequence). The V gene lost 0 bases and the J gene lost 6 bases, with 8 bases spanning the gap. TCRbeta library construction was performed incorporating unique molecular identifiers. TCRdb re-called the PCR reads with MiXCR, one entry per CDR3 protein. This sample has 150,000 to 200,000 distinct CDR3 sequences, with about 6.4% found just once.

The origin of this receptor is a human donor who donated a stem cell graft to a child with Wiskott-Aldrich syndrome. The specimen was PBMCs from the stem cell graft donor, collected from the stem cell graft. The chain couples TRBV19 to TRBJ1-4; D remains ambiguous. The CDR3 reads CASSIEGNDEKLFF. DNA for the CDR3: TGTGCCAGTAGTATAGAAGGGAACGATGAAAAACTGTTTTTT. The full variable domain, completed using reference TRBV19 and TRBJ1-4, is DGGITQSPKYLFRKEGQNVTLSCEQNLNHDAMYWYRQDPGQGLRLIYYSQIVNDFQKGDIAEGYSVSREKKESFPLTVTSAQKNPTAFYLCASSIEGNDEKLFFGSGTQLSVL.